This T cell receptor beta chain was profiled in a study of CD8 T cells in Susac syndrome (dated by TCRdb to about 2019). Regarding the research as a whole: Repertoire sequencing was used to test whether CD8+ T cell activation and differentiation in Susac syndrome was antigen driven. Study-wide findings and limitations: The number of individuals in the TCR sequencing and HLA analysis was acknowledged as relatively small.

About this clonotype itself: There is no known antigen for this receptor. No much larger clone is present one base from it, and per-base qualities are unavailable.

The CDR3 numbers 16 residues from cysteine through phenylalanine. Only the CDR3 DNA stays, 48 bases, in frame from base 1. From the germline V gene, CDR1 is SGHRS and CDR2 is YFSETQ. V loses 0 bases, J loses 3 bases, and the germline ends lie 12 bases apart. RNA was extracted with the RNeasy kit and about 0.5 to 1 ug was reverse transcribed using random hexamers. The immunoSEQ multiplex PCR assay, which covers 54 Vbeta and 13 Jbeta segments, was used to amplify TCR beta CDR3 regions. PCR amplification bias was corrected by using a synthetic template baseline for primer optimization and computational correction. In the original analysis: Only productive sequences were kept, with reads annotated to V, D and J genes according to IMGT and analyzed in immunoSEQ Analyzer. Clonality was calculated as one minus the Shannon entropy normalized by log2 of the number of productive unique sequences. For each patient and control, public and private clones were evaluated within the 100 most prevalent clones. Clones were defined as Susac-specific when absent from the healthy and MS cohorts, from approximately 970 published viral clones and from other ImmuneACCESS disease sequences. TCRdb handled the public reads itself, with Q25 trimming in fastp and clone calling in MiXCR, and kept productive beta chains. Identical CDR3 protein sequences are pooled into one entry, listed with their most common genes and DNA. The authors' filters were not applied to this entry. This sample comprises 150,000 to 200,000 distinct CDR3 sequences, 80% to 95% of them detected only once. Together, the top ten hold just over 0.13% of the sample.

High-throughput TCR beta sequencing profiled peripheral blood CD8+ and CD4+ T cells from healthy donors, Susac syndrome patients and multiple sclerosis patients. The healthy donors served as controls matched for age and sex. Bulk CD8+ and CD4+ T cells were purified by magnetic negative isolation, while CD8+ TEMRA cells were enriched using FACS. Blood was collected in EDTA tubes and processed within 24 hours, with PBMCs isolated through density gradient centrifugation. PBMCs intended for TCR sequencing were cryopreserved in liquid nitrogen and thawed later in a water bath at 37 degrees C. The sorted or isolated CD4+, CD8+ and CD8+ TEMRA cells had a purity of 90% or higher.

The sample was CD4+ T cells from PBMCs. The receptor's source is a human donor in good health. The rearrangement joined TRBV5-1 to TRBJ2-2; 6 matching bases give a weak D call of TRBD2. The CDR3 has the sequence CASSLVGIADTGELFF. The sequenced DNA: TGCGCCAGCAGCTTGGTCGGTATAGCGGACACCGGGGAGCTGTTTTTT.